The 15 T cell receptor beta chains below all came from one sample that was sequenced in a study of blood T cell repertoires in COVID-19. Method: immunoSEQ multiplex PCR; TCRdb's copy keeps in-frame clones and lacks some. The sample includes a few hundred thousand clones, about 87% of them seen just once. The material sequenced was peripheral blood. The receptors originated from a man younger than 35 with COVID-19, enrolled during active disease.

V gene TRBV11-2 combines with J gene TRBJ2-7; 14 bases are shared with TRBD2. This CDR3 has 17 amino acids. From germline, CDR1 is SGHAT and CDR2 FQNNGV. The J segment lost 7 bases and the V segment lost 5 bases, leaving 13 bases of the junction unmatched. CDR3 sequence reads: CASSPRGPGLAGVEQYF. DNA for the CDR3: TGTGCCAGCAGCCCAAGGGGGCCGGGACTAGCGGGAGTAGAGCAGTACTTC.

This sequence joins TRBV2 and TRBJ2-3; 11 nucleotides line up with TRBD1. Germline V gene lookup returns CDR1 SNHLY and CDR2 FYNNEI. This CDR3 has 16 amino acids. V trimming: 6 bases; J trimming: 8 bases; junction bases outside the gene matches: 13. CDR3 in DNA: TGTGCCAGCAGGAAAGGACAGGGGGCGAAGGGTGTTACGCAGTATTTT. Residues: CASRKGQGAKGVTQYF.

The V gene is TRBV7-9, the J gene TRBJ2-1, with 13 bases matching TRBD2. The CDR3 is made up of 18 amino acids. Germline V gene data show CDR1 as SEHNR and CDR2 as FQNEAQ (reference sequence). J was trimmed by 0 bases and V by 5 bases; bases with no gene match: 7. In nucleotides, the CDR3 is TGTGCCAGCAGCGACCGTACTAGCGGGAGGGCCTCCTACAATGAGCAGTTCTTC. Translated, it gives CASSDRTSGRASYNEQFF.

The V gene is TRBV6-4, the J gene TRBJ1-6, with D unresolved. The CDR3 loop spans 13 amino acids. V was shortened by 6 bases and J by 6 bases, with 9 bases between the two germline ends. Germline CDR1 is MRHNA and CDR2 is SNTAGT. CDR3 sequence (DNA): TGTGCCAGCAGAGTAGCCGGTAATTCACCCCTCCACTTT. Residues: CASRVAGNSPLHF.

The gene calls are TRBV25-1 and TRBJ2-5; D perhaps matches TRBD1 (6 bases). The ends were cut back, 4 bases at V and 1 base at J, with 7 bases in the middle. Germline CDR1 is MGHDK and CDR2 is SYGVNS. The CDR3 runs 13 residues. The CDR3 region has the DNA TGTGCCAGCAGTGGGACAGTCCAAGAGACCCAGTACTTC. Translated, it gives CASSGTVQETQYF.

The chain combines TRBV2 with TRBJ1-4, with D possibly matching TRBD1 (6 bases). The CDR3 runs 12 residues. V dropped 6 bases and J dropped 12 bases, with 14 bases sitting between them. Germline V gives CDR1 SNHLY, CDR2 FYNNEI. This chain's CDR3 is CASSSGTRELFF. The CDR3 coding sequence is TGTGCCAGCAGCTCCGGGACAAGGGAACTGTTTTTT.

This sequence joins TRBV19 and TRBJ2-7; 7 nucleotides agree with TRBD1. The V and J ends lost 7 bases and 5 bases, in that order; junction bases with no gene match: 11. Germline CDR1 LNHDA, CDR2 SQIVND (reference sequence). The length of the CDR3 is 14 residues. The CDR3 bases are TGTGCCAGTAACACAGGGGTTCGTTTCAACGAGCAGTACTTC. This encodes CASNTGVRFNEQYF.

The chain links TRBV5-1 to TRBJ1-3; 7 bases are a match to TRBD1. Per germline, CDR1 SGHRS and CDR2 YFSETQ. This CDR3 contains 13 residues. The trim removed 8 bases at V and 1 base at J, leaving 3 bases unmatched. The CDR3 protein is CARRQGSGNTIYF. The CDR3 coding sequence is TGCGCCAGACGACAGGGATCTGGAAACACCATATATTTT.

The rearrangement joins TRBV11-3 to TRBJ1-1; D remains unclear. CDR1 and CDR2 from the germline V gene are SGHNT and YENEEA. V was cut by 0 bases and J by 3 bases, with 17 bases left in between. The CDR3 extends over 17 amino acids. The CDR3: CASSLDYAGLGDTEAFF. The CDR3 DNA sequence: TGTGCCAGCAGCTTAGATTACGCGGGCCTGGGAGACACTGAAGCTTTCTTT.

The chain is built from TRBV30 and TRBJ1-6, with D possibly matching TRBD1 (6 bases). In germline, CDR1 is GTSNPN, CDR2 SVGIG (reference sequence). Trimming took 3 bases from V and 11 from J, leaving 17 bases between them. CDR3 length equals 14 residues. The CDR3 sequence is CAWRYKIDRPPLHF. CDR3 bases: TGTGCCTGGAGATACAAGATTGACAGGCCACCCCTCCACTTT.

The genes are TRBV29-1 and TRBJ2-5; weak D call: TRBD2 (5 bases). The germline CDR1 and CDR2 sequences are SQVTM and ANQGSEA. V was shortened by 6 bases and J by 7 bases, with 9 bases between the two germline ends. This CDR3 comprises 10 residues. CDR3 sequence: CSVRGLTQYF. DNA of the CDR3: TGCAGCGTCCGAGGGCTGACCCAGTACTTC.

J is TRBJ1-1 and V is TRBV2; D gene unclear. The CDR3 has 11 residues. CDR1 and CDR2 (germline): SNHLY, FYNNEI. V was trimmed by 11 bases and J by 11 bases, leaving 18 bases between them. The chain's CDR3 is CAGGVGAGAFF. CDR3 coding DNA: TGTGCCGGCGGGGTCGGCGCGGGGGCTTTCTTT. Combining the CDR3 with reference TRBV2 and TRBJ1-1 gives the whole variable domain EPEVTQTPSHQVTQMGQEVILRCVPISNHLYFYWYRQILGQKVEFLVSFYNNEISEKSEIFDDQFSVERPDGSNFTLKIRSTKLEDSAMYFCAGGVGAGAFFGQGTRLTVV.

V is TRBV5-4 and J is TRBJ1-4, with D perhaps matching TRBD1 (6 bases). V was shortened by 0 bases and J by 8 bases, with 11 bases between the two germline ends. CDR3 length equals 14 residues. Germline V gives CDR1 SGHNT, CDR2 YYREEE (reference sequence). The CDR3 sequence: CASSLDAGEEKLFF. Written as DNA, the CDR3 is TGTGCCAGCAGCTTGGATGCAGGGGAGGAAAAACTGTTTTTT. Full variable domain (remainder filled in from reference TRBV5-4 and TRBJ1-4): ETGVTQSPTHLIKTRGQQVTLRCSSQSGHNTVSWYQQALGQGPQFIFQYYREEENGRGNFPPRFSGLQFPNYSSELNVNALELDDSALYLCASSLDAGEEKLFFGSGTQLSVL.

This chain joins TRBV6-5 and TRBJ2-6; no clear D. The V end lost 5 bases, the J end lost 0 bases, and 8 bases lay between the germline ends. This CDR3 has 15 amino acids. Germline V gives CDR1 MNHEY, CDR2 SVGAGI. CDR3 residues: CASSTLSSGANVLTF. The DNA for the CDR3 is TGTGCCAGCAGTACCCTCAGCTCTGGGGCCAACGTCCTGACTTTC.

The table lists this clone with a few counts. The CDR3 loop reads CASSFTARQGDEQYF. CDR3 coding DNA: TGTGCCAGTAGCTTTACGGCGAGACAGGGGGATGAGCAGTACTTC. The chain employs TRBV19 and TRBJ2-7; 9 nucleotides line up with TRBD1. The V and J ends lost 6 bases and 7 bases, in that order; junction bases with no gene match: 13. CDR1 and CDR2 from the germline V gene are LNHDA and SQIVND (reference sequence). The CDR3 consists of 15 residues.